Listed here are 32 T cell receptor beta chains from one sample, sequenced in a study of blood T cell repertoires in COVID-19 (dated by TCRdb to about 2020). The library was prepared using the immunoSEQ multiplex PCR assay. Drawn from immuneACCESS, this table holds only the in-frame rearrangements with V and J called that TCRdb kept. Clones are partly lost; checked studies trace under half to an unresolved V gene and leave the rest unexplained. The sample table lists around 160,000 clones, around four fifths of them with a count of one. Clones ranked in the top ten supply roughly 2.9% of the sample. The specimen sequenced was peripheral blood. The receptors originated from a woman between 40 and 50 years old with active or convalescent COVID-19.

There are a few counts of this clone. In DNA form, the CDR3 reads TGTGCCAGCAGCTTAGGTAGTGGTGCAACTAATGAAAAACTGTTTTTT. Its translation: CASSLGSGATNEKLFF. The chain carries TRBV11-3 and TRBJ1-4; the D is unclear. Trimming pared 1 base from V and 0 bases from J, leaving 9 bases between. CDR3 length equals 16 residues. CDR1 and CDR2 from the germline V gene are SGHNT and YENEEA.

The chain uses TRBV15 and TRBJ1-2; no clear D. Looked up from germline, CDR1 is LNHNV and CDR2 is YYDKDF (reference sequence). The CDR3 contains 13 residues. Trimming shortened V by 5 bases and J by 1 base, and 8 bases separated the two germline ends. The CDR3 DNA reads TGTGCCACCAGCGCTGCGGGTAACTATGGCTACACCTTC. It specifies CATSAAGNYGYTF.

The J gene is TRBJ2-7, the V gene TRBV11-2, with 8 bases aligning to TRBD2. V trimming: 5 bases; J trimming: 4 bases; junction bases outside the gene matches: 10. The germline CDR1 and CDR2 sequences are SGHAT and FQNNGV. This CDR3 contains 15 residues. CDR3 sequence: CASSPQGLVIYEQYF. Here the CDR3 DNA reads TGTGCCAGCAGCCCCCAGGGACTAGTTATATACGAGCAGTACTTC.

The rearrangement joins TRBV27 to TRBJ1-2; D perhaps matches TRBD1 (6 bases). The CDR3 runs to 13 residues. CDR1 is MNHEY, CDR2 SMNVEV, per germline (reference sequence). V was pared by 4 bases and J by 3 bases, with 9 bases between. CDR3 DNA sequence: TGTGCCAGCAGTTCACAGGGTTACTATGGCTACACCTTC. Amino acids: CASSSQGYYGYTF.

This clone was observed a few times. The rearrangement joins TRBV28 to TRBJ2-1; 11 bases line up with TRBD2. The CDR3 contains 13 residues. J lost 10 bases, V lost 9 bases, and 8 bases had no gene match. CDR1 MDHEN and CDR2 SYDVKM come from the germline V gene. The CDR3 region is CASLSGRAREQFF. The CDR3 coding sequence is TGTGCCAGTCTTAGCGGGAGGGCCCGGGAGCAGTTCTTC.

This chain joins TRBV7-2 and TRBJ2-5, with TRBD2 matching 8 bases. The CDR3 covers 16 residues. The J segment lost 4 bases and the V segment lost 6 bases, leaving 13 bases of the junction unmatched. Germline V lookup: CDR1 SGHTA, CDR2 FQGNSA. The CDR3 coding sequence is TGTGCCAGCAGTTCTAAGGGAGCGGGAGTACGAGAGACCCAGTACTTC. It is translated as CASSSKGAGVRETQYF. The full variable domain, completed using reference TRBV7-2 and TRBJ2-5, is GAGVSQSPSNKVTEKGKDVELRCDPISGHTALYWYRQSLGQGLEFLIYFQGNSAPDKSGLPSDRFSAERTGGSVSTLTIQRTQQEDSAVYLCASSSKGAGVRETQYFGPGTRLLVL.

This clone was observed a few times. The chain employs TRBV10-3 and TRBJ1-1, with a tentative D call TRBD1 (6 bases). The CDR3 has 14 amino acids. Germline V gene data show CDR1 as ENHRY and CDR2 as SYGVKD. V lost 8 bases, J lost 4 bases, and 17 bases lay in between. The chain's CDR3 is CAIGPGGQGTEAFF. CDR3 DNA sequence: TGTGCCATCGGCCCCGGGGGGCAGGGCACTGAAGCTTTCTTT.

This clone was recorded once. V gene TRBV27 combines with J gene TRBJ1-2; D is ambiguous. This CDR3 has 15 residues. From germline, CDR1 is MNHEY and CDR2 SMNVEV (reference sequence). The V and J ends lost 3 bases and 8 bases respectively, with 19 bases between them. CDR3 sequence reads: CASSFTSERIEGYTF. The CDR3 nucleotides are TGTGCCAGCAGTTTTACTTCCGAGAGGATTGAAGGCTACACCTTC.

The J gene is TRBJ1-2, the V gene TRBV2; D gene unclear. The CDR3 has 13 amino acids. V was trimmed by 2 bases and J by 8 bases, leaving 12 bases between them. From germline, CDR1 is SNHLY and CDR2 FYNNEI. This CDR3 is CASSEKGGLGYTF. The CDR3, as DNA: TGTGCCAGCAGTGAAAAGGGAGGGTTGGGCTACACCTTC.

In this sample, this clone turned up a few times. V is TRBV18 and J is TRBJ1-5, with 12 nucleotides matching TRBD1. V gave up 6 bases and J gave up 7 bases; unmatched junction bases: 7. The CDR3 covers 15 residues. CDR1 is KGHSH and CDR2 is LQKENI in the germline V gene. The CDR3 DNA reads TGTGCCAGCTCTCCCGGGACAGGGGGCGGACAGCCCCAGCATTTT. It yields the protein CASSPGTGGGQPQHF.

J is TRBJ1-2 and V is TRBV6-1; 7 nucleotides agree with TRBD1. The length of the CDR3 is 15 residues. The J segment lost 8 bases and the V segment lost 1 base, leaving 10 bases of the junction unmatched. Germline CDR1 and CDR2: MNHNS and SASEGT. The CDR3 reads CASSEVGTVSEGYTF. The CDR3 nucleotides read TGTGCCAGCAGTGAAGTGGGGACAGTCAGCGAGGGCTACACCTTC.

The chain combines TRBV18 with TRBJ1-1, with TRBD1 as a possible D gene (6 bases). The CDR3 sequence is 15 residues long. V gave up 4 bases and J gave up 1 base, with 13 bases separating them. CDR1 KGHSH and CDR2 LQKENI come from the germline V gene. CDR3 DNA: TGTGCCAGCTCACTACAGGGAAGGCCGAACACTGAAGCTTTCTTT. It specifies CASSLQGRPNTEAFF. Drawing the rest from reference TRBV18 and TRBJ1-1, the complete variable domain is NAGVMQNPRHLVRRRGQEARLRCSPMKGHSHVYWYRQLPEEGLKFMVYLQKENIIDESGMPKERFSAEFPKEGPSILRIQQVVRGDSAAYFCASSLQGRPNTEAFFGQGTRLTVV.

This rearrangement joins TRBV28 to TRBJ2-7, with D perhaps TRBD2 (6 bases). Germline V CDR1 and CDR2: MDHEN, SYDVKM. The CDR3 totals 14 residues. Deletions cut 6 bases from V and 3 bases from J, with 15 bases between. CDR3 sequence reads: CASRRPGLDYEQYF. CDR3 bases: TGTGCCAGCAGGCGACCGGGACTCGACTACGAGCAGTACTTC.

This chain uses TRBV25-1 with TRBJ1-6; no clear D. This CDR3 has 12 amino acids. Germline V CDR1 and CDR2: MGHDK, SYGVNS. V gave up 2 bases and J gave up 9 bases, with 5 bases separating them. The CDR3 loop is CASSEPRSPLHF. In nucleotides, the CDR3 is TGTGCCAGCAGTGAACCCCGTTCACCCCTCCACTTT.

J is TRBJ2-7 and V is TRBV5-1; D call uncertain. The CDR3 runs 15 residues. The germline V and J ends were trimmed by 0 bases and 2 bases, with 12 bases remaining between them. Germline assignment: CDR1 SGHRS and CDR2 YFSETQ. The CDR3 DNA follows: TGCGCCAGCAGCTTGGGCGGTGTCAACCCCTACGAGCAGTACTTC. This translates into CASSLGGVNPYEQYF.

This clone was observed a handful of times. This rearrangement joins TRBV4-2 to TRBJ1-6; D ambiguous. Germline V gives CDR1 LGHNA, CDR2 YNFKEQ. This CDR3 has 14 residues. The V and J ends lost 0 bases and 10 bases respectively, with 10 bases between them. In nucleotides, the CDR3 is TGTGCCAGCAGCCAAGATATGGGCCCGTCACCCCTCCACTTT. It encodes CASSQDMGPSPLHF.

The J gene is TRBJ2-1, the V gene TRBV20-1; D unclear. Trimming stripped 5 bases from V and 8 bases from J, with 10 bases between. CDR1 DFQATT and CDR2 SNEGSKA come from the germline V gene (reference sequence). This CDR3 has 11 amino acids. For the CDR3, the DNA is TGCAGTGCTCGCCCGGTAGATGAGCAGTTCTTC. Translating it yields CSARPVDEQFF.

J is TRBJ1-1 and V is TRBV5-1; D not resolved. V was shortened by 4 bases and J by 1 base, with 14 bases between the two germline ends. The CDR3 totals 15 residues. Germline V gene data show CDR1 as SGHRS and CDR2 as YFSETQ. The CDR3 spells CASSLISPPNTEAFF. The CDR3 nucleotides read TGCGCCAGCAGCCTAATATCCCCCCCGAACACTGAAGCTTTCTTT.

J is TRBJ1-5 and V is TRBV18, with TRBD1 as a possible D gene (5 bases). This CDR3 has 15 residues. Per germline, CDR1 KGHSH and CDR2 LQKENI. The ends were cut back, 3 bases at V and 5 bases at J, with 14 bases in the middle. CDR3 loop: CASSPAEWGDQPQHF. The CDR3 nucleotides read TGTGCCAGCTCACCCGCAGAATGGGGGGATCAGCCCCAGCATTTT.

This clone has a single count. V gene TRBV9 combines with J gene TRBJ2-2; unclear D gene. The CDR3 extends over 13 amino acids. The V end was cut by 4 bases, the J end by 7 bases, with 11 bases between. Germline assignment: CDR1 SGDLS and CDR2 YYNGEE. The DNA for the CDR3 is TGTGCCAGCAGCCACAATCCGCACGGGGAGCTGTTTTTT. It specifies CASSHNPHGELFF. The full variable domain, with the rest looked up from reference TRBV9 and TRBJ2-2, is DSGVTQTPKHLITATGQRVTLRCSPRSGDLSVYWYQQSLDQGLQFLIQYYNGEERAKGNILERFSAQQFPDLHSELNLSSLELGDSALYFCASSHNPHGELFFGEGSRLTVL.

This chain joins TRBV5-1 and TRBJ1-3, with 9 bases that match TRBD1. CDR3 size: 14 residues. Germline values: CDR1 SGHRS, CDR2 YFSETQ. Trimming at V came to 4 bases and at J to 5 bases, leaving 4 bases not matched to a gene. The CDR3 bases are TGCGCCAGCAGCCGGGACAGGGAAAGAAACACCATATATTTT. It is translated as CASSRDRERNTIYF.

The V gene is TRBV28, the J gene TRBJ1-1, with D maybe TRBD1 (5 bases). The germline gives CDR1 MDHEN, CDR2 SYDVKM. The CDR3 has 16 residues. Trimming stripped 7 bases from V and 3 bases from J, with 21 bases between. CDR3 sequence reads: CASTGLGGRSHTEAFF. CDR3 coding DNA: TGTGCCAGCACCGGGTTGGGGGGTCGCTCGCACACTGAAGCTTTCTTT.

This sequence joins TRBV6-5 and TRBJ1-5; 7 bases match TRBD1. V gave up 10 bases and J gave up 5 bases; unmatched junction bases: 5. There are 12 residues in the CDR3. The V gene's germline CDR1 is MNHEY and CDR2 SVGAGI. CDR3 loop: CATQGWDQPQHF. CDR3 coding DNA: TGTGCCACACAGGGGTGGGATCAGCCCCAGCATTTT.

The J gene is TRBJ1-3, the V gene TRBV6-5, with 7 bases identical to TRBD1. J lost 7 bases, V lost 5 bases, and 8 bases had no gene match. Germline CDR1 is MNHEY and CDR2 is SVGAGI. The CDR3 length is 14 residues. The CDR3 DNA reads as TGTGCCAGCAGTATACAGGGGATTGGTAACACCATATATTTT. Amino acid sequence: CASSIQGIGNTIYF.

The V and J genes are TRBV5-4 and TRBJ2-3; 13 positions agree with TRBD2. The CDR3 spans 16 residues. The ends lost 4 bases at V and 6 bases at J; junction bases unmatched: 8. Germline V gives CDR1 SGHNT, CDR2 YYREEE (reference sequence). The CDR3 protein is CASSVAGLAGRDTQYF. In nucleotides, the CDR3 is TGTGCCAGCAGCGTGGCGGGACTAGCGGGACGTGATACGCAGTATTTT. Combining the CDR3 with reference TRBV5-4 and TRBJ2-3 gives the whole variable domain ETGVTQSPTHLIKTRGQQVTLRCSSQSGHNTVSWYQQALGQGPQFIFQYYREEENGRGNFPPRFSGLQFPNYSSELNVNALELDDSALYLCASSVAGLAGRDTQYFGPGTRLTVL.

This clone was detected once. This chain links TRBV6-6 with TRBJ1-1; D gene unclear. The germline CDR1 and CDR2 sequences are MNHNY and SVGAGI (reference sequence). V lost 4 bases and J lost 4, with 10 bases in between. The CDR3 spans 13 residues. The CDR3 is CASSSFQATEAFF. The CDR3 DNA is TGTGCCAGCAGTTCATTTCAGGCCACTGAAGCTTTCTTT.

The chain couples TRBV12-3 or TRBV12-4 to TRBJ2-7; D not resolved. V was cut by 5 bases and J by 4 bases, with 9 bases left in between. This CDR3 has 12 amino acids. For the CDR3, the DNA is TGTGCCAGCAGTATGAGAGATTACGAGCAGTACTTC. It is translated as CASSMRDYEQYF.

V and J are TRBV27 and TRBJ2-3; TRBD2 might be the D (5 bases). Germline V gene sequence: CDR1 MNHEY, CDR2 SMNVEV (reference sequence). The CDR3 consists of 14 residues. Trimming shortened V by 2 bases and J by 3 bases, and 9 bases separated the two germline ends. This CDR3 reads CASSLRGKTDTQYF. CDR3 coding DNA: TGTGCCAGCAGTTTACGAGGGAAGACAGATACGCAGTATTTT.

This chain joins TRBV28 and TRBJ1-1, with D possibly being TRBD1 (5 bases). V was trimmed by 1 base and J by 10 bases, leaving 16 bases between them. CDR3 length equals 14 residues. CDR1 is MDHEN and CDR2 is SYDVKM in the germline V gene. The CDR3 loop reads CASSLLVGWGGAFF. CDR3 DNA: TGTGCCAGCAGTTTATTGGTTGGGTGGGGGGGAGCTTTCTTT.

CDR3 residues: CASSGGYGAGANVLTF. The CDR3, as DNA: TGTGCCAGCAGCGGGGGGTACGGGGCCGGGGCCAACGTCCTGACTTTC. This sequence joins TRBV5-4 and TRBJ2-6; TRBD2 is a possible D gene (6 bases). The CDR3 consists of 16 residues. In germline, CDR1 is SGHNT, CDR2 YYREEE (reference sequence). The ends were cut back, 4 bases at V and 4 bases at J, with 15 bases in the middle. Supplemented by reference TRBV5-4 and TRBJ2-6, the full variable domain reads ETGVTQSPTHLIKTRGQQVTLRCSSQSGHNTVSWYQQALGQGPQFIFQYYREEENGRGNFPPRFSGLQFPNYSSELNVNALELDDSALYLCASSGGYGAGANVLTFGAGSRLTVL.

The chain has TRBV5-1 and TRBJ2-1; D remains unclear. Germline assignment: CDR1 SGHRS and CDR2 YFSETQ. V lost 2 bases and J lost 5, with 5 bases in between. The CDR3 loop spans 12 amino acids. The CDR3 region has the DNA TGCGCCAGCAGCTTTAACAACAATGAGCAGTTCTTC. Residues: CASSFNNNEQFF.

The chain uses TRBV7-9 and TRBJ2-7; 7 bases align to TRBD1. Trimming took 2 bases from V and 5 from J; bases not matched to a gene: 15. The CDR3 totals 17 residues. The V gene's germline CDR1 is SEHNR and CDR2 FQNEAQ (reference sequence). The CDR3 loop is CASSLTRLTGILHEQYF. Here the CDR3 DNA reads TGTGCCAGCAGCTTAACCCGATTGACAGGGATACTACACGAGCAGTACTTC.